The entry that follows covers one TCR beta chain sequence. Its specific antigen is unknown. One base away there is no much larger clone; base qualities are not given. Clipping removes 2 bases from V and 3 bases from J, with 8 as the unmatched junction base count. CDR1 is given as LGHNA and CDR2 as YSLEER, both from the germline V gene. The CDR3 spans 17 residues, from the cysteine through the phenylalanine. Of the read, only the CDR3 DNA is kept; its 51 bases are in frame from base 1. This sample was included in a study of CD8 T cells in Susac syndrome (dated by TCRdb to between 2019 and 2020). At the level of the whole study: Repertoire sequencing was used to test whether CD8+ T cell activation and differentiation in Susac syndrome was antigen driven. The clonality of the CD8+ T cell repertoire was compared across about a dozen healthy donors, around 14 Susac syndrome patients and under 18 multiple sclerosis patients. The study at large found these results: The study acknowledged that relatively few individuals were included in the TCR sequencing and HLA analysis.

RNA was extracted using the RNeasy kit, and about 0.5 to 1 ug of the RNA was reverse transcribed with random hexamers. The immunoSEQ multiplex PCR assay, covering 54 Vbeta and 13 Jbeta segments, was used to amplify TCR beta CDR3 regions. To correct PCR amplification bias, a synthetic template baseline was used for both primer optimization and computational correction. Per the authors' processing: Only productive sequences were kept, with reads annotated to V, D and J genes according to IMGT and analyzed in immunoSEQ Analyzer. To calculate clonality, Shannon entropy was normalized by log2 of the number of productive unique sequences and then subtracted from one. For each patient and control, public and private clones were evaluated among the 100 most prevalent clones. Clones were defined as Susac-specific when absent from the healthy and MS cohorts, from approximately 1,100 published viral clones and from other ImmuneACCESS disease sequences. TCRdb reanalyzed the raw reads on its own, using fastp at Q25 for trimming and MiXCR for clone calling, and kept in-frame beta chains. Rows merge per CDR3 protein into single entries with the most common DNA and genes. TCRdb's processing, not the study's, gives the V and J calls here. The sample table shows around 270,000 distinct CDR3 sequences, and approximately 90% are seen once. Around 0.18% of the sample lies in the top ten.

Peripheral blood CD8+ and CD4+ T cells from healthy donors, Susac syndrome patients and multiple sclerosis patients were profiled by high-throughput TCR beta sequencing. Multiple sclerosis controls were treatment-naive patients with stable or active relapsing-remitting disease fulfilling revised McDonald criteria. Bulk CD8+ and CD4+ T cells were purified by magnetic negative isolation, while CD8+ TEMRA cells were enriched using FACS. Blood was drawn into EDTA tubes, processed within 24 hours, and PBMCs were isolated by density gradient centrifugation. PBMCs destined for TCR sequencing were cryopreserved in liquid nitrogen and later thawed in a 37 °C water bath. Purity of sorted or isolated CD4+, CD8+ and CD8+ TEMRA cells was at least 90%.

The chain links TRBV4-3 with TRBJ2-3; TRBD2 agrees with 10 junctional bases. The specimen was CD8+ T cells from PBMCs. This clonotype originated in a human donor with multiple sclerosis. This receptor carries the CDR3 CASSQTSGNLRTDTQYF. The nucleotide sequence is given as TGCGCCAGCAGCCAAACTAGCGGGAACCTCAGGACAGATACGCAGTATTTT.